The next 32 T cell receptor beta chains were all read from a single sample in a study of blood T cell repertoires in COVID-19 (dated by TCRdb to 2020 to 2021). The library was prepared using the immunoSEQ multiplex PCR assay. Sourced from immuneACCESS, this table was stored by TCRdb with only in-frame sequences that have V and J called. A share of the clones is absent; for the studies checked, an unresolved V gene accounts for under half, and the remainder has no known explanation. This sample is represented by approximately 120,000 clones; roughly 80% of them were singletons. The ten largest clones add up to more than 15% of the sample. The sample consisted of PBMCs or T cells enriched from blood (not recorded which). The source is a man aged 30 to 39 who had recovered from COVID-19.

The gene calls are TRBV18 and TRBJ1-1; the D gene is possibly TRBD1 (6 bases). The CDR3 loop spans 13 amino acids. V was cut by 3 bases and J by 3 bases, with 8 bases left in between. Germline V gene sequence: CDR1 KGHSH, CDR2 LQKENI. CDR3: CASSPYRDTEAFF. The CDR3 DNA reads as TGTGCCAGCTCACCCTACAGGGACACTGAAGCTTTCTTT.

The sample holds a few counts of this clone. V gene TRBV5-1 combines with J gene TRBJ1-4; TRBD1 might be the D (5 bases). The CDR3 spans 14 residues. Germline lookup yields CDR1 SGHRS and CDR2 YFSETQ. The V and J ends lost 4 bases and 5 bases respectively, with 12 bases between them. The CDR3 sequence: CASSPAGGNEKLFF. CDR3 DNA sequence: TGCGCCAGCAGCCCGGCTGGGGGGAATGAAAAACTGTTTTTT.

CDR3 sequence: CASSIFQDRGNFEAFF. The CDR3 bases are TGTGCCAGCAGCATCTTCCAGGACAGGGGGAACTTTGAAGCTTTCTTT. The genes are TRBV21-1 and TRBJ1-1; TRBD1, the table's D call, was not compared with the DNA. TRBV21-1 is listed as a pseudogene. The CDR3 extends over 16 amino acids.

The CDR3 coding sequence is TGCGCCAGCAGCATCTGGGGACAGGGAAATATTTATAGCAATCAGCCCCAGCATTTT. Translating it yields CASSIWGQGNIYSNQPQHF. V gene TRBV5-1 combines with J gene TRBJ1-5; 9 nucleotides match TRBD1. V was pared by 4 bases and J by 0 bases, with 14 bases of the junction left unmatched. Germline CDR1 reads SGHRS; CDR2 reads YFSETQ. This CDR3 has 19 amino acids.

The J gene is TRBJ2-3, the V gene TRBV9, with D tentatively TRBD2 (6 bases). The CDR3 sequence is 15 residues long. V was trimmed by 1 base and J by 1 base, leaving 10 bases between them. Germline lookup yields CDR1 SGDLS and CDR2 YYNGEE. The CDR3 reads CASSVIGGGTDTQYF. CDR3 bases: TGTGCCAGCAGCGTAATCGGGGGAGGCACAGATACGCAGTATTTT.

This clone appeared once. The chain joins TRBV4-2 to TRBJ1-2; TRBD1 might be the D (5 bases). Germline CDR1 and CDR2: LGHNA and YNFKEQ. This CDR3 is built from 15 residues. Trimming pared 0 bases from V and 6 bases from J, leaving 14 bases between. The CDR3 here is CASSQEEAGIDGYTF. The CDR3 DNA is TGTGCCAGCAGCCAAGAAGAAGCAGGGATCGATGGCTACACCTTC.

The chain employs TRBV6-5 and TRBJ1-1; no clear D. The CDR3 sequence is 15 residues long. In germline, CDR1 is MNHEY, CDR2 SVGAGI. With 2 bases removed from V and 0 bases from J, the gap between germline ends came to 10 bases. CDR3 in DNA: TGTGCCAGCAGTTACGCTGAAATAGTGAACACTGAAGCTTTCTTT. Translated, it gives CASSYAEIVNTEAFF.

The genes are TRBV6-4 and TRBJ2-1; TRBD2 agrees at 8 bases. CDR3 length equals 16 residues. V trimming: 3 bases; J trimming: 0 bases; junction bases outside the gene matches: 4. CDR1 and CDR2 from the germline V gene are MRHNA and SNTAGT. The CDR3 region is CASSENSGSSYNEQFF. For the CDR3, the DNA is TGTGCCAGCAGTGAGAACAGCGGGAGCTCCTACAATGAGCAGTTCTTC.

The chain links TRBV6-5 to TRBJ1-4; D gene unclear. V shed 2 bases and J shed 0 bases, with 7 bases lying between them. CDR3 size: 15 residues. Germline CDR1 and CDR2: MNHEY and SVGAGI. As DNA, the CDR3 is TGTGCCAGCAGTTACCTGAGTGCAACTAATGAAAAACTGTTTTTT. It encodes CASSYLSATNEKLFF.

This chain connects TRBV3-1 (or the pseudogene TRBV3-2) to TRBJ2-7; D is ambiguous. CDR3 length: 14 residues. Trimming shortened V by 1 base and J by 4 bases, and 11 bases separated the two germline ends. In germline, CDR1 is LGHDT, CDR2 YNNKEL (reference sequence). The DNA of the CDR3 is TGTGCCAGCAGCCAAGGGGCCGCAGTATACGAGCAGTACTTC. Translating it yields CASSQGAAVYEQYF.

V is TRBV29-1 and J is TRBJ2-3, with TRBD1 matching over 8 bases. Looked up from germline, CDR1 is SQVTM and CDR2 is ANQGSEA. There are 13 residues in the CDR3. The DNA of the CDR3 is TGCAGTCTTGCGACACAGGGGGTAGATACGCAGTATTTT. This gives the protein CSLATQGVDTQYF.

The CDR3 here is CASSQDRGISGELFF. The CDR3, as DNA: TGTGCCAGCAGCCAGGACAGGGGCATTTCCGGGGAGCTGTTTTTT. The chain recombines TRBV3-1 (or the pseudogene TRBV3-2) with TRBJ2-2, with 9 bases that match TRBD1. In germline, CDR1 is LGHDT, CDR2 YNNKEL (reference sequence). The CDR3 is made up of 15 amino acids. J was trimmed by 6 bases and V by 3 bases; bases with no gene match: 5.

The chain carries TRBV19 and TRBJ2-4, with D possibly TRBD1 on 6 matching bases. The V and J ends lost 5 bases and 7 bases respectively, with 15 bases between them. Germline V gene data show CDR1 as LNHDA and CDR2 as SQIVND (reference sequence). This CDR3 is 14 amino acids long. The CDR3 DNA is TGTGCCAGTAGTTCACAGGGTTCGGTGAACATTCAGTACTTC. This translates into CASSSQGSVNIQYF.

The J gene is TRBJ2-2, the V gene TRBV6-6; 8 bases match TRBD1. V trimming: 8 bases; J trimming: 0 bases; junction bases outside the gene matches: 5. CDR1 is MNHNY and CDR2 is SVGAGI in the germline V gene (reference sequence). The CDR3 sequence is 15 residues long. The CDR3: CASLPGQANTGELFF. CDR3 bases: TGTGCCAGCCTCCCGGGACAGGCGAACACCGGGGAGCTGTTTTTT.

The chain is built from TRBV5-5 and TRBJ1-3; D is ambiguous. Germline V gene lookup returns CDR1 SGHKS and CDR2 YYEKEE (reference sequence). The CDR3 extends over 13 amino acids. V was shortened by 0 bases and J by 4 bases, with 5 bases between the two germline ends. CDR3 nucleotide sequence: TGTGCCAGCAGCTTGGAACTAGGAAACACCATATATTTT. Residues: CASSLELGNTIYF.

The chain couples TRBV9 to TRBJ2-1; no definite D call. V lost 0 bases to trimming and J lost 8 bases, with 6 bases between them. The CDR3 covers 12 residues. In germline, CDR1 is SGDLS, CDR2 YYNGEE. CDR3 in amino acids: CASSVDPHEQFF. In DNA form, the CDR3 reads TGTGCCAGCAGCGTAGATCCTCATGAGCAGTTCTTC.

The gene calls are TRBV7-8 and TRBJ2-1, with TRBD2 matching over 7 bases. Germline V lookup: CDR1 SGHVS, CDR2 FQNEAQ. CDR3 size: 14 residues. V was pared by 0 bases and J by 6 bases, with 2 bases of the junction left unmatched. The CDR3 loop reads CASSLAGGSNEQFF. The CDR3 DNA reads as TGTGCCAGCAGCTTAGCGGGGGGGAGCAATGAGCAGTTCTTC.

This clone was seen once. The chain links TRBV5-5 to TRBJ2-5, with a possible D match to TRBD2 (5 bases). Germline loops: CDR1 SGHKS, CDR2 YYEKEE (reference sequence). V was clipped by 7 bases and J by 1 base, with 17 bases between them. This CDR3 is 15 amino acids long. CDR3 sequence reads: CASLYNGVFQETQYF. The CDR3 coding sequence is TGTGCCAGCCTATACAACGGGGTTTTCCAAGAGACCCAGTACTTC.

The chain links TRBV18 to TRBJ2-3, with D perhaps TRBD1 (6 bases). Trimming removed 2 bases at V and 2 bases at J, with 14 bases between. The CDR3 loop spans 16 amino acids. Germline values: CDR1 KGHSH, CDR2 LQKENI. Here the CDR3 DNA reads TGTGCCAGCTCACCAGCTAGGACAGCTAACACAGATACGCAGTATTTT. Amino acids: CASSPARTANTDTQYF.

The V gene is TRBV19, the J gene TRBJ1-4, with D unresolved. V dropped 5 bases and J dropped 6 bases, with 13 bases sitting between them. The CDR3 has 14 amino acids. Germline V gene sequence: CDR1 LNHDA, CDR2 SQIVND (reference sequence). The CDR3 coding sequence is TGTGCCAGTAGTTGGAAGCGCAGCCATGAAAAACTGTTTTTT. Amino acids: CASSWKRSHEKLFF. Variable domain in full (rest from reference TRBV19 and TRBJ1-4): DGGITQSPKYLFRKEGQNVTLSCEQNLNHDAMYWYRQDPGQGLRLIYYSQIVNDFQKGDIAEGYSVSREKKESFPLTVTSAQKNPTAFYLCASSWKRSHEKLFFGSGTQLSVL.

The chain joins TRBV19 to TRBJ1-2; 8 bases agree with TRBD1. The CDR3 consists of 15 residues. Germline V CDR1 and CDR2: LNHDA, SQIVND (reference sequence). V was clipped by 0 bases and J by 7 bases; unmatched bases: 7. The CDR3, as DNA: TGTGCCAGTAGTATAGATACCCAGGGGGCAACTGGCTACACCTTC. This sequence encodes CASSIDTQGATGYTF.

In this sample, this clone turned up a few times. The V and J genes are TRBV5-1 and TRBJ1-1; 7 nucleotides match TRBD1. CDR3 length: 15 amino acids. The V and J ends lost 3 bases and 4 bases, in that order; junction bases with no gene match: 9. Germline CDR1 is SGHRS and CDR2 is YFSETQ. The CDR3 bases are TGCGCCAGCAGCTCTACCAGGGGGTTGAGCACTGAAGCTTTCTTT. This gives the protein CASSSTRGLSTEAFF. The full variable domain, its missing parts supplied by reference TRBV5-1 and TRBJ1-1, is KAGVTQTPRYLIKTRGQQVTLSCSPISGHRSVSWYQQTPGQGLQFLFEYFSETQRNKGNFPGRFSGRQFSNSRSEMNVSTLELGDSALYLCASSSTRGLSTEAFFGQGTRLTVV.

The chain recombines TRBV6-5 with TRBJ2-5; no clear D gene. The CDR3 is made up of 13 amino acids. Germline loops: CDR1 MNHEY, CDR2 SVGAGI. Between the trimmed V and J ends, which lost 7 bases and 5 bases, there was a span of 14 bases. CDR3 in amino acids: CASTEALRETQYF. In nucleotides, the CDR3 is TGTGCCAGCACCGAGGCCTTGCGGGAGACCCAGTACTTC.

The J gene is TRBJ2-7, the V gene TRBV10-1, with D possibly matching TRBD2 (6 bases). Germline-derived CDR1 and CDR2 are WNHNN and SYGVQD (reference sequence). Trimming cost V 3 bases and J 1 base, with 7 bases left between them. This CDR3 has 13 residues. CDR3 amino acids: CASSESGSYEQYF. The CDR3 region has the DNA TGCGCCAGCAGTGAAAGCGGGTCCTACGAGCAGTACTTC.

Many counts were recorded for this clone. This chain joins TRBV27 and TRBJ2-3; 7 positions agree with TRBD2. The CDR3 is made up of 14 amino acids. The germline CDR1 and CDR2 sequences are MNHEY and SMNVEV (reference sequence). V lost 6 bases, J lost 2 bases, and 5 bases stayed unmatched. CDR3 in DNA: TGTGCCAGCAGGTTGGGGGGGGACACAGATACGCAGTATTTT. It yields the protein CASRLGGDTDTQYF.

The chain is built from TRBV3-1 (or the pseudogene TRBV3-2) and TRBJ1-1, with 10 nucleotides matching TRBD1. Germline loops: CDR1 LGHDT, CDR2 YNNKEL (reference sequence). V was clipped by 4 bases and J by 5 bases; unmatched bases: 7. The CDR3 length is 15 residues. The CDR3 sequence: CASSRRQGAGTEAFF. CDR3 DNA sequence: TGTGCCAGCAGCCGCAGACAGGGGGCAGGAACTGAAGCTTTCTTT.

As for this clone: The same CDR3 also results from other DNA sequences found in this sample. The chain uses TRBV18 and TRBJ2-5, with 12 bases aligning to TRBD2. The length of the CDR3 is 15 residues. Germline V gene data show CDR1 as KGHSH and CDR2 as LQKENI. The J segment lost 4 bases and the V segment lost 3 bases, leaving 3 bases of the junction unmatched. CDR3 amino acids: CASSPPGLAGETQYF. Here the CDR3 DNA reads TGTGCCAGCTCACCCCCGGGACTAGCGGGAGAGACCCAGTACTTC.

The chain recombines TRBV9 with TRBJ2-7; TRBD2 matches at 13 bases. The CDR3 consists of 16 residues. Germline assignment: CDR1 SGDLS and CDR2 YYNGEE. The ends lost 3 bases at V and 4 bases at J; junction bases unmatched: 7. Here the CDR3 reads CASSDGLAGVGYEQYF. CDR3 bases: TGTGCCAGCAGCGACGGACTAGCGGGAGTAGGGTACGAGCAGTACTTC.

This clone has just a few counts. The chain links TRBV19 to TRBJ2-1; 8 bases agree with TRBD2. Trimming cost V 6 bases and J 7 bases; bases outside gene matches: 17. Germline V gives CDR1 LNHDA, CDR2 SQIVND (reference sequence). There are 17 residues in the CDR3. In DNA, the CDR3 is TGTGCCAGTAGCCCGAGGACTAGCACTCACGGGGGGAATGAGCAGTTCTTC. This sequence encodes CASSPRTSTHGGNEQFF.

The genes are TRBV27 and TRBJ2-3; no clear D. Germline CDR1 is MNHEY and CDR2 is SMNVEV (reference sequence). Trimming cost V 6 bases and J 8 bases, with 15 bases left between them. This CDR3 has 13 amino acids. The CDR3 DNA follows: TGTGCCAGCAGGGGTGGAACTTCAGGTACGCAGTATTTT. This translates into CASRGGTSGTQYF.

This chain connects TRBV4-2 to TRBJ1-3; D might be TRBD1 (5 bases). Trimming stripped 3 bases from V and 2 bases from J, with 11 bases between. This CDR3 contains 15 residues. The V gene's germline CDR1 is LGHNA and CDR2 YNFKEQ. In DNA, the CDR3 is TGTGCCAGCAGCCAGGCCGGGGGAACTGGAAACACCATATATTTT. Translation gives CASSQAGGTGNTIYF.

This chain joins TRBV23-1 and TRBJ2-1; maybe TRBD2 (5 bases). TRBV23-1 has ORF status, its function being uncertain. Trimming removed 2 bases at V and 3 bases at J, with 14 bases between. This CDR3 has 16 residues. DNA of the CDR3: TGCGCCAGCAGTCAAAATCGAGGGCTCCGCTACAATGAGCAGTTCTTC. This codes for CASSQNRGLRYNEQFF.